The 20 T cell receptor beta chains below come from one sample, sequenced in a study of graft-versus-host responses after intestinal transplantation. Processing released intraepithelial and lamina propria lymphocytes from the graft tissue. The protocol was immunoSEQ multiplex PCR, while the TCRdb copy is restricted to in-frame clones and leaves out a portion. Of approximately 1,100 clones in the sample, about 70% were seen once. Sequenced material: ileum tissue, taken approximately 250 days after intestinal transplantation. These receptors were collected from a human patient who received an intestinal transplant, so some T cells may come from the graft donor.

The chain is built from TRBV18 and TRBJ2-7, with 9 positions matching TRBD1. Germline values: CDR1 KGHSH, CDR2 LQKENI. Germline trimming cut 3 bases from V and 2 bases from J; bases unmatched to any gene: 11. The length of the CDR3 is 17 residues. For the CDR3, the DNA is TGTGCCAGCTCACCGCACGGGTGGGACAGGGTCACCTACGAGCAGTACTTC. This gives the protein CASSPHGWDRVTYEQYF.

The rearrangement uses TRBV10-3 and TRBJ1-1; TRBD1 aligns across 7 bases. The CDR3 totals 15 residues. Losses at the gene ends were 0 bases for V and 7 bases for J; bases not matched to a gene: 8. Per the germline V gene, CDR1 is ENHRY and CDR2 is SYGVKD. The CDR3 DNA sequence: TGTGCCATCAGTGAGTCGTCTTATGGGGACAGTGAAGCTTTCTTT. Its protein is CAISESSYGDSEAFF.

The rearrangement links TRBV6-4 to TRBJ2-6; D gene uncertain. Trimming took 2 bases from V and 4 from J, leaving 9 bases between them. Germline loops: CDR1 MRHNA, CDR2 SNTAGT. CDR3 length equals 15 residues. The CDR3 region is CASSDEVSGANVLTF. The CDR3 bases are TGTGCCAGCAGTGACGAAGTATCAGGGGCCAACGTCCTGACTTTC.

The chain has TRBV6-1 and TRBJ1-5; D is unresolved. In germline, CDR1 is MNHNS, CDR2 SASEGT. The V end was cut by 2 bases, the J end by 6 bases, with 8 bases between. The CDR3 is 13 amino acids. The CDR3 DNA sequence: TGTGCCAGCAGTGAATATGCATCTCAGCCCCAGCATTTT. It encodes CASSEYASQPQHF.

This clone has more than one count but fewer than ten. This chain links TRBV13 with TRBJ2-7; 8 nucleotides agree with TRBD1. CDR1 is PRHDT, CDR2 FYEKMQ, per germline (reference sequence). The CDR3 has 13 amino acids. The V and J ends lost 3 bases and 7 bases, in that order; junction bases with no gene match: 5. The CDR3 here is CASSFLQGEEQYF. Written as DNA, the CDR3 is TGTGCCAGCAGCTTCCTACAGGGGGAAGAGCAGTACTTC.

V and J are TRBV10-3 and TRBJ2-1; 8 bases are shared with TRBD2. CDR3 length: 17 amino acids. Trimming cost V 6 bases and J 3 bases; bases outside gene matches: 13. In germline, CDR1 is ENHRY, CDR2 SYGVKD. The CDR3 DNA reads as TGTGCCATCAGGATTAGGGCTAGCGGGCCTCTCTACAATGAGCAGTTCTTC. It codes for CAIRIRASGPLYNEQFF.

V gene TRBV6-5 combines with J gene TRBJ1-4; 7 nucleotides line up with TRBD1. Germline CDR1 is MNHEY and CDR2 is SVGAGI. The CDR3 consists of 14 residues. V shed 5 bases, J shed 7 bases, and the junction held 7 bases outside the gene matches. This chain's CDR3 is CASSTTGASEKLFF. CDR3 DNA: TGTGCCAGCAGTACAACAGGGGCGAGTGAAAAACTGTTTTTT.

The chain carries TRBV19 and TRBJ1-5; a weak D match, TRBD1 (6 bases). This CDR3 region has 16 residues. In germline, CDR1 is LNHDA, CDR2 SQIVND (reference sequence). The germline V and J ends were trimmed by 2 bases and 0 bases, with 11 bases remaining between them. The CDR3 spells CASSIRRGTSNQPQHF. Here the CDR3 DNA reads TGTGCCAGTAGTATACGGAGGGGGACTAGCAATCAGCCCCAGCATTTT.

V and J are TRBV18 and TRBJ2-7, with TRBD2 as a possible D gene (5 bases). The CDR3 contains 17 residues. The germline gives CDR1 KGHSH, CDR2 LQKENI. Trimming stripped 0 bases from V and 0 bases from J, with 15 bases between. The CDR3 spells CASSPPQKTRYSYEQYF. Written as DNA, the CDR3 is TGTGCCAGCTCACCACCCCAAAAAACTAGGTACTCCTACGAGCAGTACTTC.

CDR3 amino acids: CATGDTEAFF. Here the CDR3 DNA reads TGTGCCACAGGAGACACTGAAGCTTTCTTT. The chain uses TRBV7-4 and TRBJ1-1; D remains ambiguous. CDR1 and CDR2 from the germline V gene are SGHVT and SQSDAQ. Trimming removed 10 bases at V and 3 bases at J, with 6 bases between. CDR3 size: 10 residues.

This clone turned up a few times. The V and J genes are TRBV14 and TRBJ1-6; D remains unclear. Germline V gene data show CDR1 as SGHDN and CDR2 as FVKESK. Trimming removed 2 bases from V and 10 bases from J, with 9 bases in between. The CDR3 runs 13 residues. CDR3 DNA: TGTGCCAGCAGCCAAAGTGCTCCCTCACCCCTCCACTTT. Protein: CASSQSAPSPLHF.

The chain couples TRBV19 to TRBJ1-2; D uncertain. CDR1 is LNHDA and CDR2 is SQIVND in the germline V gene (reference sequence). The CDR3 spans 14 residues. Trimming cost V 3 bases and J 4 bases, with 12 bases left between them. For the CDR3, the DNA is TGTGCCAGTAGTATCCCGGGTCCACTCTATGGCTACACCTTC. Its translation is CASSIPGPLYGYTF.

The V and J genes are TRBV7-2 and TRBJ2-1; 11 bases match TRBD2. CDR3 length equals 16 residues. The V gene end was trimmed by 3 bases and the J gene end by 10 bases; junction bases not matched to a gene: 11. Per the germline V gene, CDR1 is SGHTA and CDR2 is FQGNSA. CDR3 sequence (DNA): TGTGCCAGCAGCTTTATTCGACTAGCGGGACCGGGAGAGCAGTTCTTC. Translating it yields CASSFIRLAGPGEQFF.

V gene TRBV5-8 combines with J gene TRBJ2-1; TRBD2 matches at 8 bases. CDR3 length: 15 residues. CDR1 is SGHTS, CDR2 YDEGEE, per germline. The V gene end was trimmed by 0 bases and the J gene end by 3 bases; junction bases not matched to a gene: 2. The DNA for the CDR3 is TGTGCCAGCAGCTTGGGTAGCGGGAACTACAATGAGCAGTTCTTC. Protein sequence: CASSLGSGNYNEQFF.

This clone has just one count. The J gene is TRBJ1-6, the V gene TRBV19; 8 bases match TRBD1. The germline CDR1 and CDR2 sequences are LNHDA and SQIVND (reference sequence). Trimming at V came to 2 bases and at J to 8 bases, leaving 5 bases not matched to a gene. The CDR3 runs 15 residues. The CDR3 here is CASSINRGEYSPLHF. CDR3 bases: TGTGCCAGTAGTATAAACAGGGGGGAGTATTCACCCCTCCACTTT.

The gene calls are TRBV6-5 and TRBJ2-5; D is possibly TRBD1 (6 bases). Germline CDR1 and CDR2: MNHEY and SVGAGI. V was trimmed by 0 bases and J by 5 bases, leaving 13 bases between them. The CDR3 spans 15 residues. For the CDR3, the DNA is TGTGCCAGCAGTTACTCGAAAGGGGGTTGGGAGACCCAGTACTTC. This encodes CASSYSKGGWETQYF.

The gene calls are TRBV5-1 and TRBJ1-2; 9 positions match TRBD1. The CDR3 length is 15 residues. V shed 4 bases, J shed 5 bases, and the junction held 9 bases outside the gene matches. Germline values: CDR1 SGHRS, CDR2 YFSETQ. In nucleotides, the CDR3 is TGCGCCAGCAGCATTTCTCGGGACAGGGTGTATGGCTACACCTTC. Translated: CASSISRDRVYGYTF.

The chain carries TRBV30 and TRBJ2-7; D may be TRBD1 (6 bases). The CDR3 runs to 14 residues. Germline V gene lookup returns CDR1 GTSNPN and CDR2 SVGIG (reference sequence). V was shortened by 3 bases and J by 10 bases, with 22 bases between the two germline ends. CDR3 sequence reads: CAWSPLPAQGIQYF. CDR3 nucleotide sequence: TGTGCCTGGAGCCCCCTCCCCGCACAGGGAATCCAGTACTTC.

DNA for the CDR3: TGCGCCAGCAGCCAAGAGCACTGGACTAGCGGCTACAATGAGCAGTTCTTC. As protein: CASSQEHWTSGYNEQFF. The V call is TRBV4-3, the J call TRBJ2-1; 10 positions match TRBD2. The CDR3 totals 17 residues. V lost 0 bases to trimming and J lost 3 bases; unmatched junction nucleotides: 5. Germline assignment: CDR1 LGHNA and CDR2 YSLEER.

This chain joins TRBV11-3 and TRBJ2-7; TRBD2 matches at 8 bases. Per germline, CDR1 SGHNT and CDR2 YENEEA. The CDR3 is made up of 17 amino acids. V lost 5 bases to trimming and J lost 6 bases; unmatched junction nucleotides: 18. Here the CDR3 reads CASSPRLGGTRRFEQYF. The CDR3 DNA follows: TGTGCCAGCAGCCCCAGACTGGGGGGGACTAGACGTTTCGAGCAGTACTTC. The variable domain in full, with the rest retrieved from reference TRBV11-3 and TRBJ2-7, is EAGVVQSPRYKIIEKKQPVAFWCNPISGHNTLYWYLQNLGQGPELLIRYENEEAVDDSQLPKDRFSAERLKGVDSTLKIQPAELGDSAVYLCASSPRLGGTRRFEQYFGPGTRLTVT.